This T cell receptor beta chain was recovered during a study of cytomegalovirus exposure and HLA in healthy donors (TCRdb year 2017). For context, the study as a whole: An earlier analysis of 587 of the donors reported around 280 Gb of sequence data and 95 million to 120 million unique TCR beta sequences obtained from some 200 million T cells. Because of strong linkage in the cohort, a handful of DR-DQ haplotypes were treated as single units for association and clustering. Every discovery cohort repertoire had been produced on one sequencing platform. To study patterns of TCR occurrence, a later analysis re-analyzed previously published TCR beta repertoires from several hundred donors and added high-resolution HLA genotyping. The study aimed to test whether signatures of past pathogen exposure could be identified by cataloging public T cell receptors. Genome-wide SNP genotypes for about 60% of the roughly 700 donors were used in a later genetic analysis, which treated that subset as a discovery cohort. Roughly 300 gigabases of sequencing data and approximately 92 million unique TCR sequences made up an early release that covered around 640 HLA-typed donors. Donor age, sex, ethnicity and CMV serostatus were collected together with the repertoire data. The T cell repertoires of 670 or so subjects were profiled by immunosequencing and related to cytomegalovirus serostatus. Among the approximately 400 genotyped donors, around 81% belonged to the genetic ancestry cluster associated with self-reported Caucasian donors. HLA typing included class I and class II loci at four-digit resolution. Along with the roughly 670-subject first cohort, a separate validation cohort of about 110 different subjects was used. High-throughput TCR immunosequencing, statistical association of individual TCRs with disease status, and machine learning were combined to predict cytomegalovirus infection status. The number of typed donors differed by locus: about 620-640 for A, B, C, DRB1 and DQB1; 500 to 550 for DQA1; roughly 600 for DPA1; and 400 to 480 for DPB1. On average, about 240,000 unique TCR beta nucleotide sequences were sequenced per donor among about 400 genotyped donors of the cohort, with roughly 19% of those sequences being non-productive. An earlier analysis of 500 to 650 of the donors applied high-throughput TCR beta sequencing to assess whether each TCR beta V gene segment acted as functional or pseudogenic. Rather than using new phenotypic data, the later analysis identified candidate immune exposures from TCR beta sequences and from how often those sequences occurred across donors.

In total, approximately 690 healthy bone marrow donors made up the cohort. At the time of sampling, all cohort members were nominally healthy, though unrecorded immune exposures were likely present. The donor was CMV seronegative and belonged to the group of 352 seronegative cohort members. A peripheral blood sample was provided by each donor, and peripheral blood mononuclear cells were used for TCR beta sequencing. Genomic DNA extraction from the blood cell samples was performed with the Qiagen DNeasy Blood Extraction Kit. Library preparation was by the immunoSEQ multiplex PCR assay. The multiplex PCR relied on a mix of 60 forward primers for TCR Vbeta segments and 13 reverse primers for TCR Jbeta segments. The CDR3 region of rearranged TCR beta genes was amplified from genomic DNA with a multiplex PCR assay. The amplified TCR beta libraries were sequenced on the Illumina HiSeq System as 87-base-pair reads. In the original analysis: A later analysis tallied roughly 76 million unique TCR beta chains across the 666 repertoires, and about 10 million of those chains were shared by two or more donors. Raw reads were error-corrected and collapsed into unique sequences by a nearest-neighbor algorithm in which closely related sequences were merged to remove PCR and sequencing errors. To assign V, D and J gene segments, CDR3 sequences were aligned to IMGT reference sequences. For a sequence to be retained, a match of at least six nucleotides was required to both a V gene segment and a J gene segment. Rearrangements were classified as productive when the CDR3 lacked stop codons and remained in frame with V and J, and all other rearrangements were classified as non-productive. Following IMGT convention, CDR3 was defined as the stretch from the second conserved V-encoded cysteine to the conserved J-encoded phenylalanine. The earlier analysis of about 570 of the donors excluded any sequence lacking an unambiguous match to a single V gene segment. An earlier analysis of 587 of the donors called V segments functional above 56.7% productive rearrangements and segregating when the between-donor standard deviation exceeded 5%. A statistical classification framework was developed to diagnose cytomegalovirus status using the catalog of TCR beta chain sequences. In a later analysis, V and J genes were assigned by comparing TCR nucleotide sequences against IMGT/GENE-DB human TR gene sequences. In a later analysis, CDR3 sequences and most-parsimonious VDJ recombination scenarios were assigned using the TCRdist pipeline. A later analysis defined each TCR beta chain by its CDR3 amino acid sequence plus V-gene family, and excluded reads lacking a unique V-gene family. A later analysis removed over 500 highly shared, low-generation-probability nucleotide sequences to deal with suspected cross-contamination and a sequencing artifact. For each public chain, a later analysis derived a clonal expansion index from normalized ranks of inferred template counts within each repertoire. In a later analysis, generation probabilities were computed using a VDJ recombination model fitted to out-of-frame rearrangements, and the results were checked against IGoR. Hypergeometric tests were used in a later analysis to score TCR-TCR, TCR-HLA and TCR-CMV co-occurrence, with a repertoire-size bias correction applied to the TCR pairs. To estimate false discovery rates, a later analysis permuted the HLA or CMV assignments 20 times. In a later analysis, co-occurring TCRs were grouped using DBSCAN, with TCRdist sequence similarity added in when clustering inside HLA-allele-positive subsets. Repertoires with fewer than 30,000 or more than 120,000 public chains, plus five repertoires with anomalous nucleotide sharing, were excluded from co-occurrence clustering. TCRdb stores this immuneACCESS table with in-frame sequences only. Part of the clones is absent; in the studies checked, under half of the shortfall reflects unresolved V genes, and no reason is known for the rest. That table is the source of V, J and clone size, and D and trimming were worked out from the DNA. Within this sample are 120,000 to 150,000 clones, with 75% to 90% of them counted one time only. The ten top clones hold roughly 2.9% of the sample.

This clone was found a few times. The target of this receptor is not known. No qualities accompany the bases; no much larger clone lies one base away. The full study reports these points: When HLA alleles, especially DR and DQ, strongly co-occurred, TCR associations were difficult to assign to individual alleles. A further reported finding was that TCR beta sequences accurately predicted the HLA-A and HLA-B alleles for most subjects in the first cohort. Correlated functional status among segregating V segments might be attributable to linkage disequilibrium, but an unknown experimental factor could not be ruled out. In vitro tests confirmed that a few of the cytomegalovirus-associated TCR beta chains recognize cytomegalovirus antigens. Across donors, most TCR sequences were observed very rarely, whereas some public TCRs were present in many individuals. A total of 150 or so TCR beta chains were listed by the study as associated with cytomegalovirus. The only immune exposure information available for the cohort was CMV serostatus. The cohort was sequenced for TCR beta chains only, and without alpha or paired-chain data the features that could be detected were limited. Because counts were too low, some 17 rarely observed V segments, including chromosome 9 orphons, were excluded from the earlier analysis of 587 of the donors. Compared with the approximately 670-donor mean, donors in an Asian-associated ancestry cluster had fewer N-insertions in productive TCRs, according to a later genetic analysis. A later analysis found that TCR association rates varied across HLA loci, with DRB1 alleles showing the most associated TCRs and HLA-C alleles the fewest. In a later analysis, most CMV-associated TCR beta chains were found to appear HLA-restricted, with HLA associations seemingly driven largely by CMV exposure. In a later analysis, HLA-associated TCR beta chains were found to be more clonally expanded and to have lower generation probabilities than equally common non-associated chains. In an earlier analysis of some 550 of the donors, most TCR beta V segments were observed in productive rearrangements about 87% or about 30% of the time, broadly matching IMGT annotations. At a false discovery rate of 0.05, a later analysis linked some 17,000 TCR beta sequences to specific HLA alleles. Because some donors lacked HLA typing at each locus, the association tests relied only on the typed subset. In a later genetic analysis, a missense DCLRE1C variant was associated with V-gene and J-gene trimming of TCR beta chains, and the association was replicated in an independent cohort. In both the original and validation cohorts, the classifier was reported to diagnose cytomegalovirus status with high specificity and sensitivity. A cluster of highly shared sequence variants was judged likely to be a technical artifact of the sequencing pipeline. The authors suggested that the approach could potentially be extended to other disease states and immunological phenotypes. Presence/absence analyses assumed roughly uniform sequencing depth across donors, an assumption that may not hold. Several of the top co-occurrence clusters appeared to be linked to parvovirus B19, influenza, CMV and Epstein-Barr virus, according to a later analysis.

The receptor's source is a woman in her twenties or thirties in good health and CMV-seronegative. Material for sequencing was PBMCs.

The bases are TGTGCCACCACGGACAGAACCGGGGAGCTGTTTTTT. This sequence encodes CATTDRTGELFF. Recombination joined TRBV6-1 with TRBJ2-2, with a weak D call of TRBD1 (6 bases match). V is reduced by 10 bases and J by 5 bases, leaving a spacing of 11 bases between them. The germline V gene provides CDR1 MNHNS and CDR2 SASEGT. From cysteine to phenylalanine, the CDR3 is 12 amino acids long. The retained sequence is limited to the CDR3, 36 bases, with the frame set at the first base.